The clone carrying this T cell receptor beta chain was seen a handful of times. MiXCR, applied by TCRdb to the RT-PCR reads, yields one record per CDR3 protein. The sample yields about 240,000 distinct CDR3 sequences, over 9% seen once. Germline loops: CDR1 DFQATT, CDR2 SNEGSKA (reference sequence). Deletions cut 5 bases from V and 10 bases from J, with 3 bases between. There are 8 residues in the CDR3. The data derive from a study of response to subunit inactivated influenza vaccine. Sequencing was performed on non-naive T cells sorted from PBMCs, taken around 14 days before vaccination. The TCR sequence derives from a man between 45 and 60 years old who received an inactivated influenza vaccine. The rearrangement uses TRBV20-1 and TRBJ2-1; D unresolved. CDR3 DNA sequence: TGCAGTGCTGAAGAGCAGTTCTTC. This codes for CSAEEQFF.